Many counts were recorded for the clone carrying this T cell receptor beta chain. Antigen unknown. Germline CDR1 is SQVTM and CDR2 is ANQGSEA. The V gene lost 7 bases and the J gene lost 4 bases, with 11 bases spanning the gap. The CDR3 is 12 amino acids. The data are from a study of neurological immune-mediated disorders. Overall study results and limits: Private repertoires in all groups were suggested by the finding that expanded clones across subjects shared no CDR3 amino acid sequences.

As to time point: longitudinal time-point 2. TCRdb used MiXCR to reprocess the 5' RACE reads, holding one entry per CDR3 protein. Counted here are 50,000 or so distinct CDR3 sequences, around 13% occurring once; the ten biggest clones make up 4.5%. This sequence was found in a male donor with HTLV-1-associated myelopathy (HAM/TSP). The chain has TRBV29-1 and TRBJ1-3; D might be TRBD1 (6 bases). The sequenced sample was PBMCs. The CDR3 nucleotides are TGCAGCGCCAGGACAGTGGGAAACACCATATATTTT. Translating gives CSARTVGNTIYF.